This TCR beta chain was captured by sequencing in a study of T cell responses to AZD1222 COVID-19 vaccine. The assay was immunoSEQ multiplex PCR, and TCRdb's table has in-frame clones only and misses some. The sample lists 90,000 to 95,000 clones; 86% were seen once. The CDR3 spans 16 residues. CDR1 KGHSH and CDR2 LQKENI come from the germline V gene. V lost 3 bases and J lost 0; bases outside the gene matches: 6. The chain carries TRBV18 and TRBJ1-1, with 8 bases that match TRBD1. The sequenced sample was peripheral blood, obtained on day 0 of AZD1222 vaccination. This TCR was recovered from an adult in good health. The chain's CDR3 is CASSPAGTGVNTEAFF. CDR3 DNA: TGTGCCAGCTCACCCGCCGGGACAGGCGTGAACACTGAAGCTTTCTTT.